Listed below are T cell receptor beta chains from one sample, sequenced in a study of T cell responses to AZD1222 COVID-19 vaccine. Repertoires were generated with immunoSEQ multiplex PCR, while TCRdb's copy carries only in-frame clones and drops some. The sample lists about 120,000 clones, almost 90% occurring once. The sequencing used peripheral blood, collected on day 0 of AZD1222 vaccination. The receptors here all came from an adult in good health. The CDR3 runs from the conserved cysteine through the conserved F or W. The order of the fields is clone size, V gene, J gene, D gene, CDR3 protein, CDR3 DNA. The D gene is left open where the match is weak. Rows may omit the clone size; those that give it use once, few, many or a size class.

.	TRBV19	TRBJ1-4	TRBD1	CASSGQGYEKLFF	TGTGCCAGCTCGGGACAGGGGTACGAAAAACTGTTTTTT
.	TRBV11-1	TRBJ1-1	.	CASSLDNGANTEAFF	TGTGCCAGCAGCTTAGACAACGGGGCTAACACTGAAGCTTTCTTT
.	TRBV28	TRBJ2-1	.	CASRGRAGNEQFF	TGTGCCAGCAGGGGACGGGCGGGGAATGAGCAGTTCTTC
.	TRBV5-6	TRBJ1-6	TRBD1	CASSLAGTGLSPLHF	TGTGCCAGCAGCTTGGCCGGGACAGGTTTATCACCCCTCCACTTT
.	TRBV7-2	TRBJ1-2	.	CASSLGRAPNYGYTF	TGTGCCAGCAGCTTAGGGAGGGCTCCTAACTATGGCTACACCTTC
.	TRBV19	TRBJ2-7	.	CASRPGGTERAEQYF	TGTGCCAGTAGACCCGGGGGGACAGAGAGGGCCGAGCAGTACTTC
.	TRBV29-1	TRBJ1-4	.	CRAGEANEKLFF	TGCAGAGCAGGGGAGGCTAATGAAAAACTGTTTTTT
.	TRBV11-1	TRBJ1-2	TRBD1	CASSLRQGDGYTF	TGTGCCAGCAGCTTAAGGCAGGGGGATGGCTACACCTTC
.	TRBV11-2	TRBJ1-1	.	CASSLEVGVLEAFF	TGTGCCAGCAGCTTAGAGGTGGGGGTTTTGGAAGCTTTCTTT
.	TRBV11-2	TRBJ2-5	TRBD2	CASSWSGTSGVETQYF	TGTGCCAGCAGCTGGTCCGGGACTAGCGGGGTGGAGACCCAGTACTTC
.	TRBV7-2	TRBJ1-1	.	CASSLTGGWGTEAFF	TGTGCCAGCAGCCTCACGGGGGGTTGGGGCACTGAAGCTTTCTTT
.	TRBV19	TRBJ1-6	TRBD1	CASRPRTGGYNSPLHF	TGTGCCAGTAGACCCCGGACAGGGGGCTATAATTCACCCCTCCACTTT
.	TRBV6-1	TRBJ1-5	.	CASSGSGGAFSNQPQHF	TGTGCCAGCAGTGGGAGCGGGGGCGCGTTCAGCAATCAGCCCCAGCATTTT
.	TRBV28	TRBJ1-4	TRBD1	CASSFILGTGEGKLFF	TGTGCCAGCAGTTTTATTCTTGGGACAGGGGAGGGAAAACTGTTTTTT
few	TRBV6-5	TRBJ1-5	.	CASTPGGSGQPQHF	TGTGCCAGCACCCCCGGGGGGTCCGGTCAGCCCCAGCATTTT
.	TRBV24-1	TRBJ2-2	.	CATSDGGYTGELFF	TGTGCCACCAGTGACGGAGGCTACACCGGGGAGCTGTTTTTT
.	TRBV19	TRBJ1-5	TRBD1	CATKQGNQPQHF	TGTGCCACCAAACAGGGGAATCAGCCCCAGCATTTT
few	TRBV4-1	TRBJ1-3	TRBD1	CASSKTGANTIYF	TGCGCCAGCAGCAAAACAGGGGCCAACACCATATATTTT
.	TRBV28	TRBJ2-2	TRBD2	CASSPHGEGPAGELFF	TGTGCCAGCAGCCCGCACGGGGAGGGGCCAGCCGGGGAGCTGTTTTTT
.	TRBV7-9	TRBJ2-1	TRBD2	CASQPSGSRVRNEQFF	TGTGCCAGTCAACCGAGCGGGAGTCGAGTTAGGAATGAGCAGTTCTTC
.	TRBV5-3	TRBJ2-3	.	CARKGESRDTQYF	TGTGCCAGAAAAGGGGAGTCGAGAGATACGCAGTATTTT
.	TRBV7-9	TRBJ2-7	.	CASSPPGGYEQYF	TGTGCCAGCAGCCCGCCTGGCGGCTACGAGCAGTACTTC
.	TRBV30	TRBJ2-2	TRBD2	CAWSVGAGGPSGELFF	TGTGCCTGGAGTGTGGGGGCGGGGGGGCCGAGTGGGGAGCTGTTTTTT
.	TRBV2	TRBJ1-4	.	CASSDPGAANEKLFF	TGTGCCAGCAGTGACCCGGGGGCTGCTAATGAAAAACTGTTTTTT
.	TRBV2	TRBJ1-6	.	CASFWRAGDGSPLHF	TGTGCCAGCTTTTGGAGGGCAGGCGATGGTTCACCCCTCCACTTT
.	TRBV18	TRBJ1-1	TRBD1	CASSPTGRGPTMNTEAFF	TGTGCCAGCTCACCGACGGGGAGGGGGCCCACCATGAACACTGAAGCTTTCTTT
.	TRBV4-2	TRBJ1-6	.	CASSQDGRRGSSYNSPLHF	TGTGCCAGCAGCCAAGATGGAAGGCGGGGTAGCTCCTATAATTCACCCCTCCACTTT
.	TRBV23-1	TRBJ1-1	.	CASRLVSEAFF	TGCGCCAGCAGGCTCGTTTCGGAAGCTTTCTTT
.	TRBV28	TRBJ2-5	TRBD2	CASRGLAGAETQYF	TGTGCCAGCAGGGGACTAGCGGGAGCAGAGACCCAGTACTTC
.	TRBV9	TRBJ2-1	TRBD2	CASTLGTSGYNEQFF	TGTGCCAGCACTCTCGGGACTAGCGGTTACAATGAGCAGTTCTTC
few	TRBV27	TRBJ2-7	.	CASSSMGSYEQYF	TGTGCCAGCAGTTCTATGGGATCCTACGAGCAGTACTTC
.	TRBV19	TRBJ2-7	TRBD1	CASSASGQGGRLEQYF	TGTGCCAGTAGTGCCTCAGGACAGGGAGGCCGACTCGAGCAGTACTTC